This TCR beta chain is from a study of kidney transplant recipient with SARS-CoV-2 infection. This clonotype was seen a handful of times. In TCRdb, the reads were re-called with MiXCR into one record per CDR3 protein. This table holds 200,000 to 300,000 distinct CDR3 sequences, about 30% found once. The V gene's germline CDR1 is MNHEY and CDR2 SMNVEV (reference sequence). V was cut by 5 bases and J by 0 bases, with 11 bases left in between. The CDR3 runs to 15 residues. The sample consisted of a blood sample, taken at baseline and on day 111 from a kidney transplant recipient. The V gene is TRBV27, the J gene TRBJ2-1; D is unresolved. This receptor was taken from a male patient between 25 and 40 years old who had COVID-19 and was a kidney transplant recipient. Some of these T cells may belong to the graft donor. The DNA of the CDR3 is TGTGCCAGCAGTACCCCAGAACGCTCCTACAATGAGCAGTTCTTC. Translation: CASSTPERSYNEQFF.